Given below is one TCR beta chain in context. The protocol was immunoSEQ multiplex PCR, while the TCRdb copy is restricted to in-frame clones and leaves out a portion. The table includes around 160,000 clones, 80% to 95% detected once. This entry belongs to a study of T cell responses to AZD1222 COVID-19 vaccine. This CDR3 contains 14 residues. CDR1 SGHNT and CDR2 YYREEE come from the germline V gene (reference sequence). The germline V and J ends were trimmed by 1 base and 0 bases, with 7 bases remaining between them. The genes are TRBV5-4 and TRBJ1-1; D not certain. Sample: peripheral blood, taken on day 0 of MenACWY control vaccination. This clonotype originated in an adult in good health. CDR3 coding DNA: TGTGCCAGCAGCTTGTTAGAAGTGAACACTGAAGCTTTCTTT. It yields the protein CASSLLEVNTEAFF.